This T cell receptor (beta chain) was profiled in a study of memory CD4+ T cells and cytomegalovirus serostatus. The sort gate was single viable CD3+CD4+CD8-CD45RO+ cells for memory CD4+ T cells. This CDR3 has 13 residues. Trimming took 8 bases from V and 0 from J, leaving 8 bases between them. From germline, CDR1 is SNHLY and CDR2 FYNNEI. Profiled with immunoSEQ multiplex PCR; TCRdb holds only in-frame clones, not every one. The table has some 50,000 clones, 60% to 80% seen once. This clone was recorded only once. Sequencing was performed on memory CD4+ T cells from blood. The sequence was obtained from an adult in good health and CMV-seropositive. The chain is built from TRBV2 and TRBJ1-3; D gene uncertain. The CDR3 nucleotides read TGTGCCAGCTCTTTATCCTCTGGAAACACCATATATTTT. Translating gives CASSLSSGNTIYF.